The rows below give T cell receptor beta chains drawn from one sample of a study of early T cells in non-severe SARS-CoV-2 infection. MiXCR was run by TCRdb on the 5' RACE reads, yielding one entry per CDR3 protein. The sample includes under 50,000 distinct CDR3 sequences, 20% to 25% seen only once; the top ten take approximately 4.4%. The sample was whole blood, taken at baseline. Every receptor here comes from an adult who was a healthcare worker with PCR-confirmed SARS-CoV-2 infection or an uninfected control (not recorded which). The conserved cysteine and the conserved F or W are not part of the CDR3 here. Fields, in order: J gene, V gene, CDR3 protein.

TRBJ2-7 | TRBV6-6 | ASSLYKEQY
TRBJ2-3 | TRBV7-6 | ASSLASARHTQY
TRBJ2-4 | TRBV4-2 | ASSQVQGLVDKNIQY
TRBJ2-3 | TRBV10-2 | ASSGGYTDTQY
TRBJ2-7 | TRBV6-6 | ASSYSGTGYEQY
TRBJ2-5 | TRBV9 | ASSAGRETQY
TRBJ2-7 | TRBV20-1 | SARDRAGGVYEQY
TRBJ2-5 | TRBV6-5 | ASSYSGGQETQY
TRBJ2-4 | TRBV20-1 | SARGLAGETLAKNIQY
TRBJ1-5 | TRBV30 | AWSKTGNNQPQH
TRBJ2-5 | TRBV12-3/TRBV12-4 | ASSRQGSGTQY
TRBJ1-6 | TRBV7-9 | ASSSPDSNNSPLH
TRBJ1-6 | TRBV10-3 | AIRESTGTAGSPLH
TRBJ1-2 | TRBV12-3/TRBV12-4 | ASSPTGYGYT
TRBJ2-7 | TRBV5-5 | ASSESGDWLGHEQY
TRBJ1-4 | TRBV6-1 | ASSEYRTNEKLF
TRBJ2-7 | TRBV7-8 | ASSLLFPSSYEQY
TRBJ1-5 | TRBV25-1 | ASRGQGAQPQH
TRBJ2-3 | TRBV20-1 | SAKLFQDTQY
TRBJ1-4 | TRBV4-3 | ASSRDRNEKLF
TRBJ2-3 | TRBV5-6 | ASSLGRPTDTQY
TRBJ2-7 | TRBV29-1 | SALGATYEQY
TRBJ2-5 | TRBV11-2 | ASSPSWAEPQY
TRBJ2-5 | TRBV5-6 | ASSLDIAQETQY
TRBJ2-1 | TRBV6-2/TRBV6-3 | ASSYIAGGDGGEQF
TRBJ2-1 | TRBV7-8 | ASSPAPAGGGYNEQF
TRBJ2-1 | TRBV7-9 | ASTRLAGVRDEQF
TRBJ1-1 | TRBV7-9 | ASSSTGAEAF
TRBJ2-1 | TRBV12-3/TRBV12-4 | ASTEQPGGHEQF
TRBJ2-1 | TRBV29-1 | SVDLPYGARNEQF
TRBJ2-5 | TRBV6-5 | ASSGLAGGQETQY
TRBJ2-3 | TRBV7-6 | ASSLGSSTDTQY
TRBJ2-7 | TRBV10-3 | AISAGGGSYEQY
TRBJ2-2 | TRBV2 | ASRGTGFTGELF
TRBJ2-5 | TRBV12-3/TRBV12-4 | ASSPGQGATGNWETQY
TRBJ2-5 | TRBV3-1 | ASSQGGLQETQY
TRBJ1-2 | TRBV29-1 | SVAGGLDYGYT
TRBJ1-1 | TRBV5-6 | ASSRKTLQGGGTEAF
TRBJ2-5 | TRBV5-5 | ASKGRIAQY
TRBJ1-2 | TRBV19 | ASTPTGSYGYT
TRBJ1-6 | TRBV18 | ASSPNEVNSPLH
TRBJ1-4 | TRBV6-6 | ASNAGQSSEKLF
TRBJ2-1 | TRBV2 | ASSPGQGSDNEQF
TRBJ2-1 | TRBV6-6 | ASSGIHEQF
TRBJ1-1 | TRBV20-1 | SATENTEAF
TRBJ2-7 | TRBV9 | ASSYQVSSYEQY
TRBJ2-3 | TRBV7-9 | ASSLVGGTQY
TRBJ2-1 | TRBV12-3/TRBV12-4 | ASSLGGGHNEQF
TRBJ2-7 | TRBV7-2 | ASSSRDAQY
TRBJ1-5 | TRBV24-1 | ATSDGYSNQPQH
TRBJ1-3 | TRBV6-6 | ASSSENTIY
TRBJ2-1 | TRBV7-9 | ASSSTGALYNEQF
TRBJ2-2 | TRBV24-1 | ATSDPTSGAAGELF
TRBJ2-1 | TRBV9 | ASSVGSASYNEQF
TRBJ2-3 | TRBV6-4 | ASSEAGASDTQY
TRBJ2-1 | TRBV6-6 | ASNPRLAGGTTRNEQF
TRBJ1-1 | TRBV6-2/TRBV6-3 | ASIGQLNTEAF
TRBJ1-2 | TRBV20-1 | SARGDSANYGYT
TRBJ2-7 | TRBV6-1 | ASRSGTALYEQY